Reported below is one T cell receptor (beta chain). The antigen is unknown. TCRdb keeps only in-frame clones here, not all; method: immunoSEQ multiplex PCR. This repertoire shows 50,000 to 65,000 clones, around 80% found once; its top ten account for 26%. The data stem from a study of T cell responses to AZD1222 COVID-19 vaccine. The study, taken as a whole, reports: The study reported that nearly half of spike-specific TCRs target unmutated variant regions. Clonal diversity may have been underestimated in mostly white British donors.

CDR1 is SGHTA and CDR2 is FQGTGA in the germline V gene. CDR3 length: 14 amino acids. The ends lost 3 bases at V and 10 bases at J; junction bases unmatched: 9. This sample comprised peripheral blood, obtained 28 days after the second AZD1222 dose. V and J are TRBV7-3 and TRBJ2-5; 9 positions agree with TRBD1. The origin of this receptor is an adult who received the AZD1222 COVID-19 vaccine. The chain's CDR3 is CASSFKTGTGIQYF. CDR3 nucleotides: TGTGCCAGCAGCTTCAAGACAGGGACAGGGATCCAGTACTTC.